This TCR beta chain was recorded in a study of response to subunit inactivated influenza vaccine. Whole-study findings and limits: The study's authors posited that every seasonal influenza vaccination enlists few new T cells.

A single record per CDR3 protein comes from TCRdb applying MiXCR to the RT-PCR reads. Of 860,000 or so distinct CDR3 sequences in the sample, 21% were seen once. The germline V gene encodes CDR1 SQVTM and CDR2 ANQGSEA. The J segment lost 2 bases and the V segment lost 6 bases, leaving 6 bases of the junction unmatched. This CDR3 region has 13 residues. This clonotype was recorded a few times. Its antigen is not identified. The receptor was isolated from a man aged 50 to 60 who received an inactivated influenza vaccine. The rearrangement uses TRBV29-1 and TRBJ2-7, with 8 bases fitting TRBD1. The material was PBMCs from blood, obtained about 5 days after vaccination. The CDR3 sequence: CSVRDRSPYEQYF. DNA of the CDR3: TGCAGCGTGAGGGACAGGTCCCCCTACGAGCAGTACTTC.